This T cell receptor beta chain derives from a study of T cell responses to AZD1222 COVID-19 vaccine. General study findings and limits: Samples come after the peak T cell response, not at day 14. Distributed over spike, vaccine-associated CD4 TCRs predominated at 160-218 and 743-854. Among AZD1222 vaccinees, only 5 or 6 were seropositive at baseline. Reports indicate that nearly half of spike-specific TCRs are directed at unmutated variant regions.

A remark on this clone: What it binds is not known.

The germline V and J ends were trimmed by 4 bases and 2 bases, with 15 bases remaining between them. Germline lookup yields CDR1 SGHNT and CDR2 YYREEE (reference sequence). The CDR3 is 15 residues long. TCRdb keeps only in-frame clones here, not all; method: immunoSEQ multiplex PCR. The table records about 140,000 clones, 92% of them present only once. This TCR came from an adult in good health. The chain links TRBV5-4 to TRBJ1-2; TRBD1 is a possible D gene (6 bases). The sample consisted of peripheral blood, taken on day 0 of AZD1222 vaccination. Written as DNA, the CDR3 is TGTGCCAGCAGCCTCGAACCCACAGGGAACTATGGCTACACCTTC. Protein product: CASSLEPTGNYGYTF.